This T cell receptor (beta chain) was found in a study of CD8+CD57+ T cells in acquired aplastic anemia. About the study: CD4+ reads averaged about 10 million in healthy donors. Whole-study results and caveats: Patients showed no significant difference from controls in CD8+ Simpson's diversity. Patients and controls shared approximately 28 CD8+ CDR3 sequences.

With regard to this clonotype: No antigen is known for it.

Both TCR beta VDJ combination and CDR3 sequence profiling were carried out. Genomic DNA was the template for this profiling. TCRdb fed the reads into MiXCR, producing one record per CDR3 protein. The sample contains 86,000 or so distinct CDR3 sequences, approximately 46% of which appear only once. Germline V lookup: CDR1 SGHTA, CDR2 FQGNSA. The CDR3 extends over 13 amino acids. Trimming took off 2 bases at V and 6 bases at J, with 9 bases between the two ends. The V and J genes are TRBV7-2 and TRBJ2-3, with a possible D match to TRBD2 (6 bases). The sequence came from a human donor in good health, serving as a control. Sequencing was performed on sorted CD4+, CD8+, or CD8+CD57+ T cells (not recorded which) from PBMCs. The DNA for the CDR3 is TGTGCCAGCAGCTTAAGGGACTTCGATACGCAGTATTTT. As protein: CASSLRDFDTQYF.